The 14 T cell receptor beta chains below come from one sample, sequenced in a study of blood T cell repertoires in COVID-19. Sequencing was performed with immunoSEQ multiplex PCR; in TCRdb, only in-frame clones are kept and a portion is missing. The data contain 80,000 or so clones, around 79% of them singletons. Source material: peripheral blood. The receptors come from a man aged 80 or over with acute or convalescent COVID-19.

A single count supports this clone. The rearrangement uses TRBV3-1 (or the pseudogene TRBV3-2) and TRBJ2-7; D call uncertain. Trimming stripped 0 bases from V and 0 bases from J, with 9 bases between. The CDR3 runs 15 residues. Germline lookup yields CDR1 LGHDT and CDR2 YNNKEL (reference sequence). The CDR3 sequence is CASSQDFTISYEQYF. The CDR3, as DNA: TGTGCCAGCAGCCAAGATTTTACTATCTCCTACGAGCAGTACTTC.

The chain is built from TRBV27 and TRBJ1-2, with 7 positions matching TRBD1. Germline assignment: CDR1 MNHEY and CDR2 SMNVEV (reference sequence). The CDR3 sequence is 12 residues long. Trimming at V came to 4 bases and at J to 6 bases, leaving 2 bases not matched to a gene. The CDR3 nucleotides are TGTGCCAGCAGTTATACAGGGGATGGCTACACCTTC. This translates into CASSYTGDGYTF.

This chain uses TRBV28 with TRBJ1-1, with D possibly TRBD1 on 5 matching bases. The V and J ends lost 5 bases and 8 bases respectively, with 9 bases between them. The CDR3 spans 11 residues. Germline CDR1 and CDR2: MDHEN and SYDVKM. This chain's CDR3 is CASSPRTEAFF. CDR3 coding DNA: TGTGCCAGCAGTCCCCGGACAGAAGCTTTCTTT.

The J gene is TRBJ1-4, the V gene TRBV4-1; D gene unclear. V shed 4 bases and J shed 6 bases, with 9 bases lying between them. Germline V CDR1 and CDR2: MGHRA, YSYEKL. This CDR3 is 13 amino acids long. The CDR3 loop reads CASSRSPDEKLFF. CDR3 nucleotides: TGCGCCAGCAGCCGATCGCCGGATGAAAAACTGTTTTTT.

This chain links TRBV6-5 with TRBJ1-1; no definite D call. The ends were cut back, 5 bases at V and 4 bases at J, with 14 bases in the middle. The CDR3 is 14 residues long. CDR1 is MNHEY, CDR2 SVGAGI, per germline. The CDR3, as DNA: TGTGCCAGCAGTACCGGGTCCCTGGGCACTGAAGCTTTCTTT. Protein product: CASSTGSLGTEAFF.

CDR3 amino acids: CASTYLWDRRGNTIYF. The CDR3 DNA reads TGTGCCAGCACCTACCTATGGGACAGGAGGGGAAACACCATATATTTT. This rearrangement joins TRBV4-2 to TRBJ1-3; the match to TRBD1 covers 8 bases. J gave up 4 bases and V 7 bases, and 12 bases lay outside the gene matches. CDR1 LGHNA and CDR2 YNFKEQ come from the germline V gene. The CDR3 contains 16 residues.

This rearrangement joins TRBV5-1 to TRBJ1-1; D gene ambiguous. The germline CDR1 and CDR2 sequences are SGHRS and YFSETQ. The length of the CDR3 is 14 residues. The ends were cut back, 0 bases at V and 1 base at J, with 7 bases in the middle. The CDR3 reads CASSLVAGNTEAFF. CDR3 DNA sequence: TGCGCCAGCAGCTTGGTGGCGGGGAACACTGAAGCTTTCTTT.

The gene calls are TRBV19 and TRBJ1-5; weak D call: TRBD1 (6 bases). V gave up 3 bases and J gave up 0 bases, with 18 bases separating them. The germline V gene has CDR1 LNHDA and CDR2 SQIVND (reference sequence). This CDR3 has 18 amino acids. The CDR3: CASSIPDSHSGSNQPQHF. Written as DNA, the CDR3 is TGTGCCAGTAGTATCCCGGACAGCCATTCTGGTAGCAATCAGCCCCAGCATTTT.

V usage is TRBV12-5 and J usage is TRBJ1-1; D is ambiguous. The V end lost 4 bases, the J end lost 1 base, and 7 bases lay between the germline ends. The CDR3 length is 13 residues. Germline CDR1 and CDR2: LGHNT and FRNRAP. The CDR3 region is CASGSTRNTEAFF. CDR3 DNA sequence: TGTGCTAGTGGTTCCACACGGAACACTGAAGCTTTCTTT.

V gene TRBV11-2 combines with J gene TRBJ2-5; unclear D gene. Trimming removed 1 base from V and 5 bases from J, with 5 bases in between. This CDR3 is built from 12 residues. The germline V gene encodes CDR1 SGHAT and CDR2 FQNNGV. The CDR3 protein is CASSLGAETQYF. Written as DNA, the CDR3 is TGTGCCAGCAGCTTAGGGGCCGAGACCCAGTACTTC.

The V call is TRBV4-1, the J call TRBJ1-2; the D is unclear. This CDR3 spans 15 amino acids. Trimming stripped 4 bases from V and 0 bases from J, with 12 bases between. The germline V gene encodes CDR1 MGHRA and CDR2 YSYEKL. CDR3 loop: CASSPRGLTNYGYTF. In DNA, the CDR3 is TGCGCCAGCAGCCCGCGAGGGCTAACTAACTATGGCTACACCTTC.

CDR3 DNA: TGCAGTGCTAGTAAAGCGGGGGGGCGTGAGACCCAGTACTTC. This translates into CSASKAGGRETQYF. The chain employs TRBV20-1 and TRBJ2-5, with 10 bases fitting TRBD2. V lost 3 bases to trimming and J lost 5 bases; unmatched junction nucleotides: 6. The V gene's germline CDR1 is DFQATT and CDR2 SNEGSKA (reference sequence). The CDR3 has 14 amino acids.

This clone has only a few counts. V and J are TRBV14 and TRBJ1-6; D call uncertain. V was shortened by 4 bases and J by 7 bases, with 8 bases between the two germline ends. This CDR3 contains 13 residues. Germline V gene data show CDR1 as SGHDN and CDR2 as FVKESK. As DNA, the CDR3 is TGTGCCAGCAGCCCGCGGGGAAATTCACCCCTCCACTTT. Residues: CASSPRGNSPLHF.

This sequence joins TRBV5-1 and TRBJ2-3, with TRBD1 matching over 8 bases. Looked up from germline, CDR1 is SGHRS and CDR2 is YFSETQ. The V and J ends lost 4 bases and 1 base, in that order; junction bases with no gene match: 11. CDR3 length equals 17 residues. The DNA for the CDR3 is TGCGCCAGCAGCCCTGGACAGGGCAACTCCGGCACAGATACGCAGTATTTT. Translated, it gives CASSPGQGNSGTDTQYF.